This is a list of T cell receptor beta chains from one sample in a study of beta chain features in type 1 diabetes. Only in-frame clones appear in the TCRdb table, and some are missing; sequencing was by immunoSEQ multiplex PCR. The sample has 620,000 or so clones, around 16% seen once. Material for sequencing was naive CD4+ T cells from blood. Receptors originate from a young man in good health. Each CDR3 is given with its conserved first and last residue. Fields, in order: CDR3 protein, CDR3 DNA, J gene, CDR3 length, D gene, V gene, clone size. The D gene is left open where the match is weak. Size is stated for part of the rows, as once, few or many counts, or as a class when the clone is expanded.

CDR3: CASSPDHSSYNEQFF
DNA: TGTGCCAGCAGTCCGGACCACTCCTCCTACAATGAGCAGTTCTTC
J: TRBJ2-1
length: 15
D: -
V: TRBV27
size: few

CDR3: CASSPMTVITDTQYF
DNA: TGTGCCAGCAGCCCCATGACAGTCATCACAGATACGCAGTATTTT
J: TRBJ2-3
length: 15
D: -
V: TRBV5-6
size: -

CDR3: CASSRPMGRGEKYNEQFF
DNA: TGTGCCAGCTCACGTCCCATGGGCAGGGGAGAGAAGTACAATGAGCAGTTCTTC
J: TRBJ2-1
length: 18
D: -
V: TRBV18
size: few

CDR3: CAISEQTRSGRSEQFF
DNA: TGTGCCATCAGTGAGCAGACTAGATCGGGTCGTAGTGAGCAGTTCTTC
J: TRBJ2-1
length: 16
D: -
V: TRBV10-3
size: few

CDR3: CASSPASAGYYEQYF
DNA: TGTGCCAGCTCACCAGCGTCAGCGGGTTACTACGAGCAGTACTTC
J: TRBJ2-7
length: 15
D: -
V: TRBV18
size: few

CDR3: CASSEERGSGQPQHF
DNA: TGTGCCAGCAGTGAAGAAAGGGGTTCGGGTCAGCCCCAGCATTTT
J: TRBJ1-5
length: 15
D: -
V: TRBV2
size: few

CDR3: CAISDGDRGRGTEAFF
DNA: TGTGCCATCAGTGATGGGGACAGGGGGCGCGGCACTGAAGCTTTCTTT
J: TRBJ1-1
length: 16
D: TRBD1
V: TRBV10-3
size: -

CDR3: CASSLSGAGANVLTF
DNA: TGTGCCAGCAGCTTGTCGGGGGCTGGGGCCAACGTCCTGACTTTC
J: TRBJ2-6
length: 15
D: -
V: TRBV7-2
size: -

CDR3: CASSLEGGSGSSYEQYF
DNA: TGTGCCAGCAGCTTAGAGGGGGGTAGCGGGAGCTCCTACGAGCAGTACTTC
J: TRBJ2-7
length: 17
D: TRBD2
V: TRBV7-2
size: few

CDR3: CASSGPGNTEAFF
DNA: TGTGCCAGCAGCGGACCAGGGAACACTGAAGCTTTCTTT
J: TRBJ1-1
length: 13
D: -
V: TRBV9
size: -

CDR3: CASSLRVSYQPQHF
DNA: TGTGCCAGCAGTCTGCGGGTCTCTTATCAGCCCCAGCATTTT
J: TRBJ1-5
length: 14
D: -
V: TRBV28
size: -

CDR3: CASSLSSQETQYF
DNA: TGTGCCAGCAGCCTTAGCTCGCAAGAGACCCAGTACTTC
J: TRBJ2-5
length: 13
D: -
V: TRBV11-2
size: -

CDR3: CASSFKGETQYF
DNA: TGTGCCAGCAGTTTCAAGGGAGAGACCCAGTACTTC
J: TRBJ2-5
length: 12
D: -
V: TRBV28
size: few

CDR3: CASSQDTGAGNQPQHF
DNA: TGCGCCAGCAGCCAAGATACAGGGGCGGGCAATCAGCCCCAGCATTTT
J: TRBJ1-5
length: 16
D: TRBD1
V: TRBV4-3
size: few

CDR3: CASSTGGAEQPQHF
DNA: TGCGCCAGCAGCACGGGGGGCGCCGAGCAGCCCCAGCATTTT
J: TRBJ1-5
length: 14
D: -
V: TRBV5-1
size: -

CDR3: CASSLGQGAPSTDTQYF
DNA: TGCGCCAGCAGCTTGGGTCAGGGGGCGCCCAGCACAGATACGCAGTATTTT
J: TRBJ2-3
length: 17
D: TRBD1
V: TRBV5-1
size: few

CDR3: CASSQEETQYF
DNA: TGTGCCAGCAGCCAGGAAGAGACCCAGTACTTC
J: TRBJ2-5
length: 11
D: -
V: TRBV14
size: -

CDR3: CSVETGVNYEQYF
DNA: TGCAGCGTAGAAACAGGGGTCAACTACGAGCAGTACTTC
J: TRBJ2-7
length: 13
D: TRBD1
V: TRBV29-1
size: -

CDR3: CASSLARHTEAFF
DNA: TGTGCCAGCAGCTTGGCCAGACACACTGAAGCTTTCTTT
J: TRBJ1-1
length: 13
D: -
V: TRBV5-4
size: few

CDR3: CASSSRGPTNEKLFF
DNA: TGTGCCAGCAGCTCCCGAGGGCCTACTAATGAAAAACTGTTTTTT
J: TRBJ1-4
length: 15
D: -
V: TRBV7-2
size: few

CDR3: CAISERLAGTGVSGYTF
DNA: TGTGCCATCAGTGAGCGGCTGGCCGGGACAGGGGTTAGTGGCTACACCTTC
J: TRBJ1-2
length: 17
D: TRBD1
V: TRBV10-3
size: -

CDR3: CSVGQRGAGRAKNIQYF
DNA: TGCAGCGTGGGGCAGCGGGGGGCCGGCCGAGCCAAAAACATTCAGTACTTC
J: TRBJ2-4
length: 17
D: TRBD2
V: TRBV29-1
size: -

CDR3: CASKRQENYGYTF
DNA: TGTGCCAGCAAGCGACAGGAGAACTATGGCTACACCTTC
J: TRBJ1-2
length: 13
D: -
V: TRBV27
size: -

CDR3: CASSLNRGSYNEQFF
DNA: TGTGCCAGCAGCTTAAACAGGGGAAGTTACAATGAGCAGTTCTTC
J: TRBJ2-1
length: 15
D: TRBD1
V: TRBV7-2
size: -

CDR3: CASSRRQGAAEQYF
DNA: TGTGCCAGCAGCCGGCGACAGGGGGCGGCCGAGCAGTACTTC
J: TRBJ2-7
length: 14
D: TRBD1
V: TRBV7-2
size: few

CDR3: CASSYQGRSETQYF
DNA: TGTGCCAGCAGCTACCAGGGTCGCTCGGAGACCCAGTACTTC
J: TRBJ2-5
length: 14
D: -
V: TRBV7-2
size: few

CDR3: CASSPTLKGYNEQFF
DNA: TGCGCCAGCAGCCCGACCCTAAAAGGATACAATGAGCAGTTCTTC
J: TRBJ2-1
length: 15
D: -
V: TRBV5-1
size: few

CDR3: CASSIPVAERRRSALF
DNA: TGTGCCAGTAGTATCCCCGTGGCGGAAAGAAGGCGCTCGGCTCTCTTT
J: TRBJ1-1
length: 16
D: -
V: TRBV19
size: -

CDR3: CASSLWAMNTEAFF
DNA: TGTGCCAGCAGTTTATGGGCCATGAACACTGAAGCTTTCTTT
J: TRBJ1-1
length: 14
D: -
V: TRBV27
size: -

CDR3: CASSQDPRTPYGYTF
DNA: TGCGCCAGCAGCCAAGATCCCCGGACGCCCTATGGCTACACCTTC
J: TRBJ1-2
length: 15
D: -
V: TRBV4-3
size: -

CDR3: CASSFGLTDTQYF
DNA: TGTGCCAGCAGCTTTGGCCTCACAGATACGCAGTATTTT
J: TRBJ2-3
length: 13
D: -
V: TRBV7-3
size: -

CDR3: CAWSVSGGIGEQFF
DNA: TGTGCCTGGAGTGTAAGTGGGGGGATCGGCGAGCAGTTCTTC
J: TRBJ2-1
length: 14
D: -
V: TRBV30
size: -

CDR3: CASSNSYEQYF
DNA: TGTGCCAGCAGCAACAGCTACGAGCAGTACTTC
J: TRBJ2-7
length: 11
D: -
V: TRBV7-6
size: -

CDR3: CASSVGSSGTEAFF
DNA: TGTGCCAGCAGCGTCGGGAGTAGCGGAACTGAAGCTTTCTTT
J: TRBJ1-1
length: 14
D: -
V: TRBV9
size: few

CDR3: CASSVEGANYGYTF
DNA: TGTGCCAGCAGTGTGGAGGGGGCTAACTATGGCTACACCTTC
J: TRBJ1-2
length: 14
D: -
V: TRBV5-4
size: -

CDR3: CASSTGRERAYGYTF
DNA: TGTGCCAGCAGCACCGGACGCGAAAGGGCCTATGGCTACACCTTC
J: TRBJ1-2
length: 15
D: -
V: TRBV7-2
size: -

CDR3: CASSEIPGRHYGYTF
DNA: TGTGCCAGCAGCGAGATACCGGGACGCCACTATGGCTACACCTTC
J: TRBJ1-2
length: 15
D: -
V: TRBV27
size: -

CDR3: CASSHRDRVYEQYF
DNA: TGTGCCAGCAGCCACCGGGACAGGGTCTACGAGCAGTACTTC
J: TRBJ2-7
length: 14
D: TRBD1
V: TRBV9
size: -